Listed below are T cell receptor beta chains from one sample, sequenced in a study of T cell responses to AZD1222 COVID-19 vaccine. The protocol was immunoSEQ multiplex PCR, while the TCRdb copy is restricted to in-frame clones and leaves out a portion. The sample includes about 130,000 clones, 92% of them seen just once. The sequenced sample was peripheral blood, obtained on day 0 of AZD1222 vaccination. These receptors were obtained from an adult in good health. The CDR3 runs from the conserved cysteine through the conserved F or W. The order of the fields is V gene, J gene, clone size, D gene, CDR3 protein, CDR3 DNA. A D gene is named only where the DNA matches it firmly. Size is stated for part of the rows, as once, few or many counts, or as a class when the clone is expanded.

TRBV27	TRBJ1-2	.	.	CASSLGGGPDGYTF	TGTGCCAGCAGTCTGGGCGGGGGGCCAGATGGCTACACCTTC
TRBV5-1	TRBJ1-1	.	TRBD1	CASRRTGVDTEAFF	TGCGCCAGCAGGCGGACAGGGGTGGACACTGAAGCTTTCTTT
TRBV12-3/TRBV12-4	TRBJ2-4	.	.	CASSGGPNIQYF	TGTGCCAGCAGTGGGGGACCTAACATTCAGTACTTC
TRBV5-4	TRBJ2-1	.	TRBD2	CASSFLAGGRSDNEQFF	TGTGCCAGCAGCTTTTTAGCGGGAGGCCGGTCTGACAATGAGCAGTTCTTC
TRBV7-3	TRBJ2-2	.	.	CASSLLVSGELFF	TGTGCCAGCAGCTTATTGGTCTCCGGGGAGCTGTTTTTT
TRBV19	TRBJ1-3	.	.	CASTVDHGNTIYF	TGTGCCAGTACCGTAGACCATGGAAACACCATATATTTT
TRBV21-1	TRBJ2-2	.	.	CASSHQRPDRDRVNTGELFF	TGTGCCAGCAGCCATCAGCGGCCCGACCGGGACAGGGTAAACACCGGGGAGCTGTTTTTT
TRBV25-1	TRBJ2-7	.	.	CASSDGASYEQYF	TGTGCCAGCAGTGACGGGGCCTCCTACGAGCAGTACTTC
TRBV7-6	TRBJ1-5	.	TRBD1	CASSLGQTGALNQPQHF	TGTGCCAGCAGCTTAGGACAGACAGGGGCTCTCAATCAGCCCCAGCATTTT
TRBV5-1	TRBJ1-6	.	TRBD1	CASSLAGGFSNPLHF	TGCGCCAGCAGCTTGGCAGGGGGTTTTAGTAATCCCCTCCACTTT
TRBV19	TRBJ1-5	.	.	CASSIFRGANQPQHF	TGTGCCAGTAGTATTTTCAGGGGAGCGAATCAGCCCCAGCATTTT
TRBV2	TRBJ2-3	.	.	CASSLREDTQYF	TGTGCCAGCAGCCTCAGGGAAGATACGCAGTATTTT
TRBV11-3	TRBJ2-5	.	TRBD2	CASKAGGMETQYF	TGTGCCAGCAAGGCGGGAGGAATGGAGACCCAGTACTTC
TRBV28	TRBJ1-5	.	.	CASSLFFGGGNQPQHF	TGTGCCAGCAGTTTGTTCTTCGGGGGTGGCAATCAGCCCCAGCATTTT
TRBV9	TRBJ2-1	.	.	CASSNRGLSYNEQFF	TGTGCCAGCAGCAACCGGGGCCTAAGCTACAATGAGCAGTTCTTC
TRBV6-5	TRBJ2-7	.	TRBD1	CASKGAPPYEQYF	TGTGCCAGCAAGGGGGCTCCCCCCTACGAGCAGTACTTC
TRBV7-2	TRBJ1-1	.	.	CASSLGPITEAFF	TGTGCCAGCAGCTTAGGTCCTATTACTGAAGCTTTCTTT
TRBV3-1/TRBV3-2	TRBJ1-5	few	.	CASGSRGFQPQHF	TGTGCCAGCGGCTCTAGGGGTTTTCAGCCCCAGCATTTT
TRBV5-1	TRBJ1-1	.	.	CASSLVKDTEAFF	TGCGCCAGCAGCTTGGTGAAGGACACTGAAGCTTTCTTT
TRBV5-1	TRBJ2-1	.	.	CASSLVVSRYNEQFF	TGCGCCAGCAGCTTGGTGGTTTCGCGGTACAATGAGCAGTTCTTC
TRBV6-2/TRBV6-3	TRBJ1-2	.	TRBD1	CASSKARATGPVGGYTF	TGTGCCAGCAGTAAGGCCCGGGCGACAGGGCCCGTTGGGGGCTACACCTTC
TRBV7-6	TRBJ2-7	.	TRBD2	CASSLAGGTHEQYF	TGTGCCAGCAGCCTAGCGGGAGGGACCCACGAGCAGTACTTC